The 6 T cell receptor beta chains below all came from one sample that was sequenced in a study of shared clonotypes between healthy human individuals. Clones were sequenced by immunoSEQ multiplex PCR, and TCRdb holds only the in-frame ones, with some missing. The repertoire holds roughly 2.2 million clones, approximately 93% seen once, with approximately 0.4% in the top ten. Sequenced input: naive CD4+ T cells from PBMCs. Subset specified: CD45RA+ positively selected. All receptors derive from a man aged 18 to 30 in good health. Some clones in this sample may be carry-over from other donors' samples.

V usage is TRBV10-1 and J usage is TRBJ2-2; TRBD1 agrees at 8 bases. Germline CDR1 reads WNHNN; CDR2 reads SYGVQD (reference sequence). The CDR3 spans 16 residues. Trimming took 5 bases from V and 0 from J; bases not matched to a gene: 5. CDR3 nucleotides: TGCGCCAGCAGTTCCGGACAGGGACCGAACACCGGGGAGCTGTTTTTT. Translated: CASSSGQGPNTGELFF.

J is TRBJ2-7 and V is TRBV5-1, with D perhaps assigned TRBD1 or TRBD2 (5 bases each). V was trimmed by 2 bases and J by 5 bases, leaving 14 bases between them. The CDR3 has 14 residues. Germline V gene lookup returns CDR1 SGHRS and CDR2 YFSETQ. The DNA for the CDR3 is TGCGCCAGCAGCTTCCGTGGGGGTTCGAACGAGCAGTACTTC. It translates to CASSFRGGSNEQYF. The whole variable domain, remainder taken from reference TRBV5-1 and TRBJ2-7, is KAGVTQTPRYLIKTRGQQVTLSCSPISGHRSVSWYQQTPGQGLQFLFEYFSETQRNKGNFPGRFSGRQFSNSRSEMNVSTLELGDSALYLCASSFRGGSNEQYFGPGTRLTVT.

The chain recombines TRBV5-1 with TRBJ1-6; 7 bases are a match to TRBD1. Looked up from germline, CDR1 is SGHRS and CDR2 is YFSETQ. Trimming took 4 bases from V and 8 from J; bases not matched to a gene: 12. The CDR3 has 16 residues. CDR3 sequence: CASSPRGARVDSPLHF. CDR3 bases: TGCGCCAGCAGCCCCAGGGGGGCCAGGGTAGATTCACCCCTCCACTTT.

V and J are TRBV9 and TRBJ2-1; D may be TRBD1 (6 bases). Germline CDR1 and CDR2: SGDLS and YYNGEE. CDR3 length: 16 residues. Trimming took off 4 bases at V and 15 bases at J, with 29 bases between the two ends. The CDR3 DNA reads as TGTGCCAGCAGCCCAACCGGGACATTAATCATTGAGCATCCGTTCTTC. Translated: CASSPTGTLIIEHPFF.

This sequence joins TRBV28 and TRBJ1-1, with D possibly TRBD1 on 5 matching bases. With 5 bases removed from V and 1 base from J, the gap between germline ends came to 8 bases. CDR3 length: 13 residues. Per germline, CDR1 MDHEN and CDR2 SYDVKM. As DNA, the CDR3 is TGTGCCAGCAGTGCCACAGGGAACACTGAAGCTTTCTTT. Amino acid sequence: CASSATGNTEAFF.

The CDR3 coding sequence is TGTGCCAGCACAACTTCAGGGGGACACTATGGCTACACCTTC. The encoded protein is CASTTSGGHYGYTF. J is TRBJ1-2 and V is TRBV28; 7 bases agree with TRBD1. V was clipped by 7 bases and J by 3 bases; unmatched bases: 8. Germline CDR1 and CDR2: MDHEN and SYDVKM. The CDR3 runs 14 residues.